Listed below are T cell receptor beta chains from one sample, sequenced in a study of T cell responses to AZD1222 COVID-19 vaccine. Libraries were prepared by immunoSEQ multiplex PCR; TCRdb keeps only in-frame clonotypes and omits some of them. This sample has around 87,000 clones, with 85% to 90% found just once. Sequencing was performed on peripheral blood, taken 28 days after the second AZD1222 dose. The receptors originated from an adult who received the AZD1222 COVID-19 vaccine. Both conserved end residues are part of each CDR3. The D gene is left open where the match is weak. Clone size is not always given. Where it is, it says once, few, many or a class for expanded clones.

j_gene,v_gene,abundance,d_gene,CDR3nt,CDR3aa
TRBJ1-1,TRBV9,NA,NA,TGTGCCAGCAGCGTAGGCAGGGGGAACACTGAAGCTTTCTTT,CASSVGRGNTEAFF
TRBJ1-2,TRBV27,NA,NA,TGTGCCAGCAGCCTGACGGGGGGTTACTATGGCTACACCTTC,CASSLTGGYYGYTF
TRBJ2-1,TRBV7-3,NA,TRBD1,TGTGCCAGCAGCTCCGGGACAGGATTATACAATGAGCAGTTCTTC,CASSSGTGLYNEQFF
TRBJ1-3,TRBV2,NA,NA,TGTGCCAGCAGTGAACTTTACAGCTCTGGAAACACCATATATTTT,CASSELYSSGNTIYF
TRBJ2-3,TRBV4-3,NA,NA,TGCGCCAGCAGCCAAGATGGAGGTACGCAGTATTTT,CASSQDGGTQYF
TRBJ2-1,TRBV30,NA,NA,TGTGCCTGGAGTATATCTTCGGATGAGCAGTTCTTC,CAWSISSDEQFF
TRBJ2-2,TRBV4-2,NA,TRBD2,TGTGCCAGCAGCCCCGGACTAGCGGGGGGGGGAACCGGGGAGCTGTTTTTT,CASSPGLAGGGTGELFF
TRBJ1-1,TRBV2,few,NA,TGTGCCAGCAGTGACGGGTGGGCTGAAGCTTTCTTT,CASSDGWAEAFF
TRBJ1-1,TRBV13,once,NA,TGTGCCCTCACGAAGATTATGAACACTGAAGCTTTCTTT,CALTKIMNTEAFF
TRBJ1-1,TRBV30,NA,NA,TGTGCCTGGGGGCGGATGGCTTTTCCCCCTAACACTGAAGCTTTCTTT,CAWGRMAFPPNTEAFF
TRBJ1-1,TRBV29-1,NA,NA,TGCAGCGTTTGGGGGAGGAAAGGAGGGAACACTGAAGCTTTCTTT,CSVWGRKGGNTEAFF
TRBJ1-2,TRBV20-1,NA,NA,TGCAGTGCTAGAGATGGCGCTGGCTACACCTTC,CSARDGAGYTF
TRBJ1-1,TRBV5-8,NA,NA,TGTGCCAGCAGCTCACCCTGGGGGGACACTGAAGCTTTCTTT,CASSSPWGDTEAFF
TRBJ2-3,TRBV7-9,once,NA,TGTGCCAGCAGCTCTGGGTCAGATACGCAGTATTTT,CASSSGSDTQYF
TRBJ2-6,TRBV6-2/TRBV6-3,NA,TRBD2,TGTGCCAGCAGTCTCCCGGGTACAGCGGGGGGCGGTGGGGCCAACGTCCTGACTTTC,CASSLPGTAGGGGANVLTF
TRBJ1-1,TRBV5-8,NA,NA,TGTGCCAGCAGCTCCTATTTAGGGGGGAACACTGAAGCTTTCTTT,CASSSYLGGNTEAFF
TRBJ2-7,TRBV18,NA,NA,TGTGCCAGCTCACTGACGGATTCCTACGAGCAGTACTTC,CASSLTDSYEQYF
TRBJ1-1,TRBV7-9,NA,NA,TGTGCCAGCAGCACAACGACAGACGGGGGTACTGAAGCTTTCTTT,CASSTTTDGGTEAFF
TRBJ2-3,TRBV19,once,TRBD2,TGTGCCAGTAGTATAGTTACTAGCGGGGAGACAGATACGCAGTATTTT,CASSIVTSGETDTQYF
TRBJ1-2,TRBV29-1,NA,NA,TGCAGCGTTGAAGACCGCTCGTGGGGAGGCGGCTACACCTTC,CSVEDRSWGGGYTF
TRBJ2-3,TRBV18,few,TRBD2,TGTGCCAGCTCACCATCGGCTAGCGGGAGTACCGCAGATACGCAGTATTTT,CASSPSASGSTADTQYF
TRBJ2-2,TRBV4-2,NA,TRBD1,TGTGCCAGCAGCCAATTCGAGGGGGCTGGCGGGGAGCTGTTTTTT,CASSQFEGAGGELFF
TRBJ1-1,TRBV12-3/TRBV12-4,NA,NA,NA,CASSSSPGGGVFF
TRBJ1-3,TRBV6-5,NA,NA,TGTGCCAGCAGTTACTCGACAGCCTTCTCTGGAAACACCATATATTTT,CASSYSTAFSGNTIYF
TRBJ1-5,TRBV30,NA,TRBD1,TGTGCCTGGAGTAAGATGACAGGGGATCAGCCCCAGCATTTT,CAWSKMTGDQPQHF
TRBJ2-5,TRBV5-1,NA,NA,TGCGCCAGCAGCTCCCAGGGAAGGATTCAAGGAGAGACCCAGTACTTC,CASSSQGRIQGETQYF
TRBJ1-6,TRBV12-2,NA,NA,TGTGCAAGTCGCTCCCAGATGCCCTATAATTCACCCCTCCACTTT,CASRSQMPYNSPLHF
TRBJ1-1,TRBV7-6,NA,NA,TGTGCCAGCACCAAGCCCGGGACAACGAGCACTGAAGCTTTCTTT,CASTKPGTTSTEAFF
TRBJ1-3,TRBV3-1/TRBV3-2,NA,TRBD1,TGTGCCAGCAGTCTCCCGGGACAGTCGTCGGGAAACACCATATATTTT,CASSLPGQSSGNTIYF
TRBJ1-2,TRBV5-4,NA,TRBD1,TGTGCCAGCAGCGGGGACAGTTATGGCTACACCTTC,CASSGDSYGYTF
TRBJ1-1,TRBV29-1,NA,NA,TGCAGCGCCCTTGACAGGACTAACACTGAAGCTTTCTTT,CSALDRTNTEAFF
TRBJ2-7,TRBV5-6,NA,NA,TGTGCCAGCAGCTTTGGAGGACATGGGGCCTACGAGCAGTACTTC,CASSFGGHGAYEQYF
TRBJ2-5,TRBV7-3,NA,NA,TGTGCCAGCAGCTTAAAGGGGGGCTTCCAAGAGACCCAGTACTTC,CASSLKGGFQETQYF
TRBJ1-4,TRBV12-5,NA,NA,TGTGCTAGTGGTTTGAGGGGTCGGCCTGAAAAACTGTTTTTT,CASGLRGRPEKLFF
TRBJ2-7,TRBV2,NA,NA,TGTGCCAGCAGTGAGGTTGGGTTTGAAAAAAACGAGCAGTACTTC,CASSEVGFEKNEQYF
TRBJ2-1,TRBV11-3,NA,NA,TGTGCCAGCAGCTTAGGGATGGTGGGGGATGAGCAGTTCTTC,CASSLGMVGDEQFF
TRBJ2-5,TRBV9,NA,NA,TGTGCCAGCAGCACAGGACAAGGGAAGGAGACCCAGTACTTC,CASSTGQGKETQYF
TRBJ1-4,TRBV7-9,NA,TRBD1,TGTGCCAGCAGCTCGAACAGGGGGAATGAAAAACTGTTTTTT,CASSSNRGNEKLFF
TRBJ2-5,TRBV4-2,NA,TRBD1,TGTGCCAGCAGCCAAGGGACAGGGGAGTACCAAGAGACCCAGTACTTC,CASSQGTGEYQETQYF
TRBJ1-5,TRBV6-2/TRBV6-3,NA,NA,TGTGCCAGCAGCGCGTCTAATAGCAATCAGCCCCAGCATTTT,CASSASNSNQPQHF
TRBJ2-6,TRBV15,NA,NA,TGTGCCACCAGCAGAGTCGGTATACGGGACTCTGGGGCCAACGTCCTGACTTTC,CATSRVGIRDSGANVLTF
TRBJ2-3,TRBV6-6,NA,NA,TGTGCCAGCGGGCGGGGTGAACCGCAGTATTTT,CASGRGEPQYF
TRBJ2-3,TRBV19,NA,TRBD2,TGTGCCAGTAGTATAGGTCTAGCGGGGAACACAGATACGCAGTATTTT,CASSIGLAGNTDTQYF
TRBJ2-3,TRBV6-5,NA,NA,TGTGCCAGCAGTTTGGGACTTCACGCGAGCACAGATACGCAGTATTTT,CASSLGLHASTDTQYF
TRBJ2-5,TRBV30,NA,TRBD2,TGTGCCTGGAGTGTATTACGTCTAGCGGGAGGGTCAGAGACCCAGTACTTC,CAWSVLRLAGGSETQYF
TRBJ1-2,TRBV7-8,once,TRBD1,TGTGCCAGCAGCCCGGACAGGGCTAACTATGGCTACACCTTC,CASSPDRANYGYTF
TRBJ1-6,TRBV6-2/TRBV6-3,NA,TRBD1,TGTGCCAGCAGTTACTCCGGCGGACAGGGGAATTCACCCCTCCACTTT,CASSYSGGQGNSPLHF
TRBJ2-5,TRBV19,NA,NA,TGTGCCAGTAGTCAGCGGGCGGGTCAAGAGACCCAGTACTTC,CASSQRAGQETQYF
TRBJ1-2,TRBV12-5,NA,NA,TGTGCTAGTGCCCCAGATGGCAGGAACTATGGCTACACCTTC,CASAPDGRNYGYTF
TRBJ1-4,TRBV3-1/TRBV3-2,NA,NA,TGTGCCAGCAGCCAAGATCTTGGAGGGTTAAATGAAAAACTGTTTTTT,CASSQDLGGLNEKLFF
TRBJ2-1,TRBV19,NA,TRBD1,TGTGCCAGTCAGAGGGGACAGGGAGGTCATGAGCAGTTCTTC,CASQRGQGGHEQFF
TRBJ2-6,TRBV19,NA,NA,TGTGCCAGTAGTACCCCATCTCGGGCTAGCTATACCGGGGCCAACGTCCTGACTTTC,CASSTPSRASYTGANVLTF
TRBJ1-6,TRBV5-8,NA,NA,TGTGCCAGCAGCTTGATGGGGCAGGATTCACCCCTCCACTTT,CASSLMGQDSPLHF
TRBJ1-4,TRBV11-2,NA,NA,TGTGCCAGCAGCCTCCGGGCAGGCGTAGGTGAAAAACTGTTTTTT,CASSLRAGVGEKLFF
TRBJ1-2,TRBV9,NA,TRBD1,TGTGCCAGCAGCCCTCTCCGGGACAGGGGTTTTTCGAACTATGGCTACACCTTC,CASSPLRDRGFSNYGYTF
TRBJ2-5,TRBV15,NA,NA,TGTGCCACCAGCAGAGATTTGCGGCGAGAGACCCAGTACTTC,CATSRDLRRETQYF
TRBJ2-3,TRBV7-8,NA,NA,TGTGCCAGCAGCCGAAAGGGAACGGGACACCTGGGAGATACGCAGTATTTT,CASSRKGTGHLGDTQYF
TRBJ1-2,TRBV30,NA,NA,TGTGCCTGGAGTTTTTCGAGTGCTAACTATGGCTACACCTTC,CAWSFSSANYGYTF
TRBJ1-2,TRBV28,once,TRBD1,TGTGCCAGCAGTTTAACAGGGGCCCCTAACTATGGCTACACCTTC,CASSLTGAPNYGYTF
TRBJ2-1,TRBV11-3,NA,TRBD2,TGTGCCAGCAGCCCCAGGACTAGCGGGAGTTACAATGAGCAGTTCTTC,CASSPRTSGSYNEQFF